The clone carrying this T cell receptor beta chain occurred a few times. These data belong to a study of blood T cell repertoires in COVID-19. Across the study: Samples representing acute and convalescent COVID-19 were sourced from the United States, Italy and Spain. PBMCs, B-cell-depleted T cells, or T cells provided the cDNA or gDNA that made up the material.

V was clipped by 3 bases and J by 11 bases; unmatched bases: 6. Germline V gene lookup returns CDR1 MGHDK and CDR2 SYGVNS. The CDR3 is made up of 14 amino acids. Authors' methods: Using reference gene primer amplification, nucleated cell counts were estimated. Here immunoSEQ multiplex PCR was the method, and the copy in TCRdb shows in-frame clones only, minus some. Clone size and the V and J calls come from that table; the DNA yielded D and trimming. The sample carries about 210,000 clones, around 89% recorded once. This clonotype originated in a woman aged 40 to 55 with acute or convalescent COVID-19. This chain uses TRBV25-1 with TRBJ1-6; TRBD1 matches at 8 bases. Material: peripheral blood. CDR3 DNA sequence: TGTGCCAGCAGTGACGGACAGGGAGTAGCACCCCTCCACTTT. Its translation is CASSDGQGVAPLHF.